These T cell receptor beta chains were read from a single sample in a study of PD-1 blockade in mismatch repair-deficient tumors. Measured with immunoSEQ multiplex PCR; TCRdb has only the in-frame clones, and not every one. Found here are about 84,000 clones, over 75% of them singletons; the top ten hold around 2.7%. Here the sequenced sample was peripheral blood, taken 12 weeks after starting pembrolizumab. The receptor set was obtained from an adult with mismatch repair-deficient cancer. CDR3s include the opening cysteine and the closing phenylalanine or tryptophan. A D gene is named only where the DNA matches it firmly. Not every row has a clone size; where given, it reads once, few, many or a size class.

v_gene	abundance	j_gene	d_gene	CDR3aa	CDR3nt
TRBV13	.	TRBJ1-2	TRBD1	CASSLVTGDTYGYTF	TGTGCCAGCAGCTTAGTTACAGGGGATACCTATGGCTACACCTTC
TRBV29-1	.	TRBJ2-1	TRBD2	CSVDSGTNFRTSGPRGNEQFF	TGCAGCGTGGACTCCGGGACAAATTTTAGGACTAGCGGTCCCCGCGGCAATGAGCAGTTCTTC
TRBV11-2	few	TRBJ2-7	.	CASSETSGLGEQYF	TGTGCCAGCAGCGAGACTAGTGGGCTCGGTGAGCAGTACTTC
TRBV7-2	.	TRBJ2-7	TRBD1	CASSPRQGREQYF	TGTGCCAGCAGCCCAAGACAGGGTCGCGAGCAGTACTTC
TRBV19	once	TRBJ1-4	.	CASSIQGGNEKLFF	TGTGCCAGTAGTATTCAGGGCGGTAATGAAAAACTGTTTTTT
TRBV7-9	.	TRBJ1-5	.	CASSFSGRPPGILKPQHF	TGTGCCAGCAGCTTCTCCGGCCGTCCCCCCGGAATCTTGAAGCCCCAGCATTTT
TRBV5-4	few	TRBJ1-1	.	CASSFSQNTEAFF	TGTGCCAGCAGCTTCAGCCAGAACACTGAAGCTTTCTTT
TRBV11-3	.	TRBJ2-7	.	CASTYRVGSSYEQYF	TGTGCCAGCACCTACAGGGTTGGGAGCTCCTACGAGCAGTACTTC
TRBV28	.	TRBJ2-1	TRBD2	CASSLWTSGRIYEQFF	TGTGCCAGCAGTCTGTGGACTAGCGGGAGGATTTATGAGCAGTTCTTC
TRBV10-3	.	TRBJ2-1	TRBD2	CAISLLGREVDGEQFF	TGTGCCATCAGTCTCCTCGGGCGGGAGGTTGATGGTGAGCAGTTCTTC
TRBV10-3	.	TRBJ2-5	TRBD2	CAIKRAGSGETQYF	TGTGCCATCAAGAGAGCGGGATCGGGGGAGACCCAGTACTTC
TRBV5-6	.	TRBJ2-6	TRBD1	CASSLGAGGNTGANVLTF	TGTGCCAGCAGCTTGGGGGCAGGGGGCAACACTGGGGCCAACGTCCTGACTTTC
TRBV6-1	.	TRBJ1-2	.	CASTTGTGGYTF	TGTGCCAGCACAACAGGGACCGGGGGCTACACCTTC
TRBV4-1	.	TRBJ2-1	TRBD2	CASSPGTSGINLNEQFF	TGCGCCAGCAGCCCCGGGACTAGCGGGATAAACCTCAATGAGCAGTTCTTC
TRBV19	.	TRBJ2-1	TRBD2	CASSIGGRAFYNEQFF	TGTGCCAGTAGTATTGGCGGGAGGGCCTTCTACAATGAGCAGTTCTTC
TRBV7-3	.	TRBJ2-2	.	CASSPDRTSTGELFF	TGTGCCAGCAGCCCCGACAGGACCTCCACCGGGGAGCTGTTTTTT
TRBV5-6	.	TRBJ2-7	.	CASSSKAGYYEQYF	TGTGCCAGCAGCTCAAAAGCCGGCTACTACGAGCAGTACTTC
TRBV11-3	once	TRBJ2-5	TRBD2	CASSLRTSPLVETQYF	TGTGCCAGCAGCCTCAGGACTAGCCCACTTGTGGAGACCCAGTACTTC
TRBV7-8	.	TRBJ2-1	.	CASSFLRNEQFF	TGTGCCAGCAGCTTCTTAAGGAATGAGCAGTTCTTC
TRBV5-4	.	TRBJ1-1	TRBD1	CASSPGVGQGARTEAFF	TGTGCCAGCAGCCCGGGGGTGGGACAGGGGGCGCGGACTGAAGCTTTCTTT
TRBV5-4	.	TRBJ1-1	.	CASSLQSNTEAFF	TGTGCCAGCAGCTTGCAATCGAACACTGAAGCTTTCTTT
TRBV7-2	.	TRBJ2-5	TRBD1	CASSFNRGYETQYF	TGTGCCAGCAGCTTTAACAGGGGGTACGAGACCCAGTACTTC
TRBV14	.	TRBJ2-3	.	CASSFTDTQYF	TGTGCCAGCAGCTTCACAGATACGCAGTATTTT
TRBV11-1	.	TRBJ2-2	.	CASSLVNTGELFF	TGTGCCAGCAGCTTAGTGAACACCGGGGAGCTGTTTTTT
TRBV28	.	TRBJ2-1	TRBD1	CASSLGGTGGHSGRRGNKENEQFF	TGTGCCAGCAGTTTAGGGGGGACAGGGGGACACTCGGGCCGTCGGGGGAATAAGGAAAATGAGCAGTTCTTC
TRBV5-6	.	TRBJ2-1	TRBD2	CASSRGGAGGSHEQFF	TGTGCCAGCAGTCGGGGAGGGGCAGGCGGTAGCCATGAGCAGTTCTTC
TRBV6-1	once	TRBJ1-1	TRBD1	CASSAQDRGLTEAFF	TGTGCCAGCAGTGCCCAGGACAGGGGGCTTACTGAAGCTTTCTTT